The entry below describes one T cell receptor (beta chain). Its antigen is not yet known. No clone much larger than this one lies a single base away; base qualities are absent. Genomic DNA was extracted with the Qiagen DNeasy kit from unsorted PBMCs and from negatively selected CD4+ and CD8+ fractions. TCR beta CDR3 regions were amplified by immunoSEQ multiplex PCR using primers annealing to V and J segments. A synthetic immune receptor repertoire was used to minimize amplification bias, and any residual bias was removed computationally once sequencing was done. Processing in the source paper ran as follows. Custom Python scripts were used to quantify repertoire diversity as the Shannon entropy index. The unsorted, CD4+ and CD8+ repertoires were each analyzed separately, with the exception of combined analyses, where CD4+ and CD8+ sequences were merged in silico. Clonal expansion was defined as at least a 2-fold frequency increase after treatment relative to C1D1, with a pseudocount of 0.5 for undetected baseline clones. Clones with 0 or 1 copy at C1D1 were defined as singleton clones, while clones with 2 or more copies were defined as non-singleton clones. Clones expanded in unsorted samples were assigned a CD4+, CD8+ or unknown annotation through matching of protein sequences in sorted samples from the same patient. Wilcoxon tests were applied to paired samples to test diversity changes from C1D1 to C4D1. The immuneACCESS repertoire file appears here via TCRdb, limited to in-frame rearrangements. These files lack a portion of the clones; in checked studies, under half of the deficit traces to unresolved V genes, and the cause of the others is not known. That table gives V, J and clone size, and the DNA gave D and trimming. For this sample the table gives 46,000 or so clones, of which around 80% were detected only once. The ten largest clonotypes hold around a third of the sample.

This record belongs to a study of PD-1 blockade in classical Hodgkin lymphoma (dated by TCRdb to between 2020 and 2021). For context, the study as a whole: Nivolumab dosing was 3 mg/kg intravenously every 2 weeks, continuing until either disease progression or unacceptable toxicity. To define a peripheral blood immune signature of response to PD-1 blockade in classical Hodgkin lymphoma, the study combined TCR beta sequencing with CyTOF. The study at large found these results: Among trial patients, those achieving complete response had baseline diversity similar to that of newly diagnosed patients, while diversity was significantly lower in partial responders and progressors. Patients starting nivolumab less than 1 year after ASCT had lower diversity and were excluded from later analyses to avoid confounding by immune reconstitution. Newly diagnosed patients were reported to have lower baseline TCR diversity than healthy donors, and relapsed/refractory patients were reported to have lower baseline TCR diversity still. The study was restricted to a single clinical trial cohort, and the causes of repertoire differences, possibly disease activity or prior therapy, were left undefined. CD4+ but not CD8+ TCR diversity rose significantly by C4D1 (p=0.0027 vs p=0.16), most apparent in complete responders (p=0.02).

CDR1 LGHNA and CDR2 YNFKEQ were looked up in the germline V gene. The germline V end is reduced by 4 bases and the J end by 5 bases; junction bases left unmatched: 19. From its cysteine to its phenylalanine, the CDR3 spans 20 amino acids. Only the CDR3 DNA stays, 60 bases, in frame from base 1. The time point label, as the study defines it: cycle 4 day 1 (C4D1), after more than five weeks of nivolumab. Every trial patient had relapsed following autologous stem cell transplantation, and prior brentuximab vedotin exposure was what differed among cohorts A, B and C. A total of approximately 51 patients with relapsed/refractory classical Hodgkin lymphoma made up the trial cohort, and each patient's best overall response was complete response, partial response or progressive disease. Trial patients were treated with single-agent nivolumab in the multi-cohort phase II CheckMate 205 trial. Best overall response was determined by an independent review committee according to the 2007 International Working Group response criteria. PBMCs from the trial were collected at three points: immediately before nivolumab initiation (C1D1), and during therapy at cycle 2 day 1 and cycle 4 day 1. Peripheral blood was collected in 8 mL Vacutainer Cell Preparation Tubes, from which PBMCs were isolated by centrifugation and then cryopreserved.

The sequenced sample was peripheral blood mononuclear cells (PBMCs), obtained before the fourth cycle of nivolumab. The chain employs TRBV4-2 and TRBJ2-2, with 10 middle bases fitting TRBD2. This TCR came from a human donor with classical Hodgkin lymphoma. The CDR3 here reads CASSPVNGESLTSGTGELFF. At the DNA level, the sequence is TGTGCCAGCAGCCCCGTCAACGGGGAATCTCTGACTAGCGGGACCGGGGAGCTGTTTTTT.